Ten or more counts support the clone carrying this T cell receptor beta chain. Its target is not known. Original processing notes: The number of TCRs in each sample had a median of roughly 100,000 and spanned roughly 23,224 to 750,000. From the RACE reads, TCRdb called clonotypes with MiXCR, one entry per CDR3 protein. Here the V and J calls rest on TCRdb's processing, not on the authors' analysis. The sample lists under 50,000 distinct CDR3 sequences, approximately 7.6% occurring once. This sample was included in a study of human T cells and chemical hapten exposure. For the study at large: Patients, largely female, had alopecia areata, totalis or universalis.

Whole-study results and caveats: Counts of TCRs above 1 in 1000 frequency stayed unchanged with DPC sensitization.

As for time point: pre-sensitization, week 0. Sample treatment: therapeutic diphenylcyclopropenone sensitization with weekly scalp DPC. Patches went on only after blood had been drawn each time. V shed 0 bases and J shed 2 bases, with 8 bases lying between them. CDR1 and CDR2 (germline): SGHAT, FQDESV (reference sequence). This CDR3 is 14 amino acids long. The chain uses TRBV11-1 and TRBJ2-7; no clear D gene. Specimen: whole blood, collected in connection with sensitization to the hapten diphenylcyclopropenone (DPC). The clonotype originates from a woman in her 50s with alopecia areata. Some clones in this sample may be carry-over from other donors' samples. The CDR3 DNA reads TGTGCCAGCAGCTTAGCGGACGGACCCTACGAGCAGTACTTC. Translation gives CASSLADGPYEQYF. The whole variable domain, filled in from reference TRBV11-1 and TRBJ2-7, reads EAEVAQSPRYKITEKSQAVAFWCDPISGHATLYWYRQILGQGPELLVQFQDESVVDDSQLPKDRFSAERLKGVDSTLKIQPAELGDSAMYLCASSLADGPYEQYFGPGTRLTVT.